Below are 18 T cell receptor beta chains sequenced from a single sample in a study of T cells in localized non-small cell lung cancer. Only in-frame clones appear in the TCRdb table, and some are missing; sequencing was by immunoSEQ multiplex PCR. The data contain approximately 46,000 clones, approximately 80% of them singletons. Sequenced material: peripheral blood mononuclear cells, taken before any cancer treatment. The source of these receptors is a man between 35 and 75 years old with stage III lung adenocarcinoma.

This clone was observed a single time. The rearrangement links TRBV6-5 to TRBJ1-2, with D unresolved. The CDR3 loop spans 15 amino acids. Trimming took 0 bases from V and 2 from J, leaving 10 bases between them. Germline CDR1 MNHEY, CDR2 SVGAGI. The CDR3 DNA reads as TGTGCCAGCAGTTACTCGGGCAGGACCAACTATGGCTACACCTTC. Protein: CASSYSGRTNYGYTF.

This chain's CDR3 is CASSEAIGGLLDAYEQYF. DNA of the CDR3: TGTGCCAGCAGTGAAGCTATAGGGGGTCTCTTAGACGCCTACGAGCAGTACTTC. The chain combines TRBV6-1 with TRBJ2-7; possibly TRBD1 for D (6 bases). Germline values: CDR1 MNHNS, CDR2 SASEGT. V was shortened by 0 bases and J by 2 bases, with 20 bases between the two germline ends. CDR3 length: 18 amino acids.

The CDR3 spells CASSLRSSYNEQFF. The CDR3 nucleotides are TGTGCCAGCAGCTTGAGGAGCTCCTACAATGAGCAGTTCTTC. The chain has TRBV11-3 and TRBJ2-1; no definite D call. Trimming took 3 bases from V and 0 from J, leaving 6 bases between them. This CDR3 has 14 residues. Germline V gives CDR1 SGHNT, CDR2 YENEEA.

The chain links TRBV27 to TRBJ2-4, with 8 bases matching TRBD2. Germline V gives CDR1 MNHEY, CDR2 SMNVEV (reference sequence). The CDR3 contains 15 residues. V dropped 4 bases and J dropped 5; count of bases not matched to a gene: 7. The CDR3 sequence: CASSSLSGVQNIQYF. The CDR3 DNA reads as TGTGCCAGCAGTTCTCTTAGCGGGGTCCAAAACATTCAGTACTTC.

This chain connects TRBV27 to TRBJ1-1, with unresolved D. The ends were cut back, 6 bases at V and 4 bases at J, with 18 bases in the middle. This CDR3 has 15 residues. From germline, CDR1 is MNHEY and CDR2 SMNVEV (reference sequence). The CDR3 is CASRLTPLGSTEAFF. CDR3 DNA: TGTGCCAGCAGGCTGACCCCTTTGGGGAGCACTGAAGCTTTCTTT.

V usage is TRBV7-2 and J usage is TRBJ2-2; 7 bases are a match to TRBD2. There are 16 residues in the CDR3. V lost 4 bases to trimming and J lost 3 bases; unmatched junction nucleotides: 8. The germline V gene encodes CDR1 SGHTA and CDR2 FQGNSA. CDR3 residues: CASSSARLAYTGELFF. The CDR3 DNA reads TGTGCCAGCAGCTCCGCTAGACTAGCCTACACCGGGGAGCTGTTTTTT.

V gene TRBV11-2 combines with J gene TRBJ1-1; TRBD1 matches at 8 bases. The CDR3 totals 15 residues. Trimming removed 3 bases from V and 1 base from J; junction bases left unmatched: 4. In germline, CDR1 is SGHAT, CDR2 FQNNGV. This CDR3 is CASSLTGVGNTEAFF. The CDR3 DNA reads TGTGCCAGCAGCTTGACAGGGGTCGGGAACACTGAAGCTTTCTTT. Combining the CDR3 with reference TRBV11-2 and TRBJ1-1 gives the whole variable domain EAGVAQSPRYKIIEKRQSVAFWCNPISGHATLYWYQQILGQGPKLLIQFQNNGVVDDSQLPKDRFSAERLKGVDSTLKIQPAKLEDSAVYLCASSLTGVGNTEAFFGQGTRLTVV.

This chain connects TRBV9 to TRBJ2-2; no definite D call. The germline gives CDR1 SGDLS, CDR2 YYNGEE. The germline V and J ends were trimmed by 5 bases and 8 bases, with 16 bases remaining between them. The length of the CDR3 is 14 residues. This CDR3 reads CASRADEWSGELFF. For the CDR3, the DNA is TGTGCCAGCAGGGCTGACGAGTGGAGTGGGGAGCTGTTTTTT.

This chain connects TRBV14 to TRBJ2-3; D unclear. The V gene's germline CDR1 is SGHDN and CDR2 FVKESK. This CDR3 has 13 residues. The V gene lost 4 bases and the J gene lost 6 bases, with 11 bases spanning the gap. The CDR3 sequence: CASSPRHLDTQYF. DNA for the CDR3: TGTGCCAGCAGCCCCCGACACCTCGATACGCAGTATTTT.

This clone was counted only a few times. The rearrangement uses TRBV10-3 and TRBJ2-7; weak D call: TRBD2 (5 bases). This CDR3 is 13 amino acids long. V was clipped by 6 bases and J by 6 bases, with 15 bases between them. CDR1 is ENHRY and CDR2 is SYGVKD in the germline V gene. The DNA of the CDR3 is TGTGCCATCAGATCAGTTCGCGGGCTCGAGCAGTACTTC. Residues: CAIRSVRGLEQYF.

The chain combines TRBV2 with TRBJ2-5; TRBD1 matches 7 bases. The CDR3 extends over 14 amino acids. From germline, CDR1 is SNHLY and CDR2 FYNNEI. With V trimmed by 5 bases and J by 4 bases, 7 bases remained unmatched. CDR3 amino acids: CASSTLTGLETQYF. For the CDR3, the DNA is TGTGCCAGCAGTACTCTGACAGGGCTAGAGACCCAGTACTTC.

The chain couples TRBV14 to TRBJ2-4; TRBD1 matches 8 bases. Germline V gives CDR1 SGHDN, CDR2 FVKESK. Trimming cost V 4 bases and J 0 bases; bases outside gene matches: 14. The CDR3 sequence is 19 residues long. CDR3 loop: CASSPRTGSRSGAKNIQYF. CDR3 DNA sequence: TGTGCCAGCAGCCCCCGGACAGGGAGTAGGTCTGGAGCCAAAAACATTCAGTACTTC.

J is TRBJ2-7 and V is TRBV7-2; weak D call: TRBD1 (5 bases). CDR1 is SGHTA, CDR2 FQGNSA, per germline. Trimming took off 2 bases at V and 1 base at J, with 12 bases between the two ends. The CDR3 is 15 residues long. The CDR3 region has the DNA TGTGCCAGCAGCTTATGGATCAGGGCGTCCTACGAGCAGTACTTC. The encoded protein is CASSLWIRASYEQYF.

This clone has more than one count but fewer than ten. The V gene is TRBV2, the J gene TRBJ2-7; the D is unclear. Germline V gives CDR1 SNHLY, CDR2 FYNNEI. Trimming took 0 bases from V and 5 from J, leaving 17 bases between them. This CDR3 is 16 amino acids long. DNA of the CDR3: TGTGCCAGCAGTGAAGCTGGTTCAGGTTTAGAGGACGAGCAGTACTTC. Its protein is CASSEAGSGLEDEQYF.

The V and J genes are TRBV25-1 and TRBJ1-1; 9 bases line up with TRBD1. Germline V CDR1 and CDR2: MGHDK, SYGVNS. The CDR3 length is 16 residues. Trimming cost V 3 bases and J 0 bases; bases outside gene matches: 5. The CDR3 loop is CASSEHRGQVNTEAFF. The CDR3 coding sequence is TGTGCCAGCAGTGAGCACAGGGGGCAGGTGAACACTGAAGCTTTCTTT.

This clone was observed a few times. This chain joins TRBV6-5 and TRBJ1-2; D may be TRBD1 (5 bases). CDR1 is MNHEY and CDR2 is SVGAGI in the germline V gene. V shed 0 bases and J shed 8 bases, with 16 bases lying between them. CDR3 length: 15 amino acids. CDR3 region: CASSYSAGEGLGYTF. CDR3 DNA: TGTGCCAGCAGTTACTCGGCGGGGGAGGGGCTCGGCTACACCTTC.

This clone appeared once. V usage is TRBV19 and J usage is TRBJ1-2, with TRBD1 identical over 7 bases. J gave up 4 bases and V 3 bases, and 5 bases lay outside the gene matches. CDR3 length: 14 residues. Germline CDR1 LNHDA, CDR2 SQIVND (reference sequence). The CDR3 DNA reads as TGTGCCAGTAGTATGAAAGGGGGCGGCTATGGCTACACCTTC. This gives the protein CASSMKGGGYGYTF.

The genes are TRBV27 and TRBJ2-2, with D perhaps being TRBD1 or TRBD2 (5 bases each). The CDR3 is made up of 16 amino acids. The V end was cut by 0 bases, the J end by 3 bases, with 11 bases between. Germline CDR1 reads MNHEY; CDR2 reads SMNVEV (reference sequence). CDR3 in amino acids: CASSLSRDGDTGELFF. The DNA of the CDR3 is TGTGCCAGCAGTTTATCAAGGGACGGGGACACCGGGGAGCTGTTTTTT.